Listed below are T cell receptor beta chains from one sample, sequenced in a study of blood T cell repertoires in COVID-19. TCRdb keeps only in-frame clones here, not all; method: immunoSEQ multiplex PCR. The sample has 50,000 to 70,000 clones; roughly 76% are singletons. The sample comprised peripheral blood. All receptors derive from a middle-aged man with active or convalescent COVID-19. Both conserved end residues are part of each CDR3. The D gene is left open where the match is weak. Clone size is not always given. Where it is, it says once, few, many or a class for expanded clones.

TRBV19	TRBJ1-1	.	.	TGTGCCAGTAGTATAGATCGGACAGTGATGAACACTGAAGCTTTCTTT	CASSIDRTVMNTEAFF
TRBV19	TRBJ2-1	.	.	TGTGCCAGTAGTATCAGGGGCTTACTCTCCTACAATGAGCAGTTCTTC	CASSIRGLLSYNEQFF
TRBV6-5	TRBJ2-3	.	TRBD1	TGTGCCAGCAGTTTCGGGACAGGGGGAACAGATACGCAGTATTTT	CASSFGTGGTDTQYF
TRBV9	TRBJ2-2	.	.	TGTGCCAGCAGCGTAGATGGGCATGAAAGGACCGGGGAGCTGTTTTTT	CASSVDGHERTGELFF
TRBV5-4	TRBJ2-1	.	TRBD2	TGTGCCAGCAGCTTGGCCCCGACTAGCGGGAGAGGGAATGAGCAGTTCTTC	CASSLAPTSGRGNEQFF
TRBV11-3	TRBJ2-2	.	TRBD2	TGTGCCAGCAGCTCGGGAGGGGAACCCGGGGAGCTGTTTTTT	CASSSGGEPGELFF
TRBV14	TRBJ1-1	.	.	TGTGCCAGCAGCCAAACAAAGAACACTGAAGCTTTCTTT	CASSQTKNTEAFF
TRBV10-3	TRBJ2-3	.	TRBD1	TGTGCCATCAAACAGGGGCTCACAGATACGCAGTATTTT	CAIKQGLTDTQYF
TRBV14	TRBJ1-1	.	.	TGTGCCAGCACTTCGGGGAGGGGCGTGGGTGAAGCTTTCTTT	CASTSGRGVGEAFF
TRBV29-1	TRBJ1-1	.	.	TGCAGCGTTGAAGCCTCAATCGGGGTGAGAAACACTGAAGCTTTCTTT	CSVEASIGVRNTEAFF
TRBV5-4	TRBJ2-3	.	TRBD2	TGTGCCAGCAGCAGCAGCGGGAGGGCAGATACGCAGTATTTT	CASSSSGRADTQYF
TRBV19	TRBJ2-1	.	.	TGTGCCAGTAGTACCCATTCAGGGAAGAGGAACAATGAGCAGTTCTTC	CASSTHSGKRNNEQFF
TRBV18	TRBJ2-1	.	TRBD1	TGTGCCAGCTCACCACCGGACAGGGAGGATGAGCAGTTCTTC	CASSPPDREDEQFF
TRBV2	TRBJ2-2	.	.	TGTGCCAGCAGACGGACAGACAACACCGGGGAGCTGTTTTTT	CASRRTDNTGELFF
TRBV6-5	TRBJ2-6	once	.	TGTGCCAGCAGAATAGTCTCTGGGGCCAACGTCCTGACTTTC	CASRIVSGANVLTF
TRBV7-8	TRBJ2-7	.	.	TGTGCCAGCACCAGTAGCGGAGGCGAGCAGTACTTC	CASTSSGGEQYF
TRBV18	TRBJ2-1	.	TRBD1	TGTGCCAGCTCTCGCCTCCAGGGGGCTGGCTACAATGAGCAGTTCTTC	CASSRLQGAGYNEQFF
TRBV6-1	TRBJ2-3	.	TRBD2	TGTGCCAGCAGTGAAGCCCTGGGTAGCGGGGGGGTTACGCAGTATTTT	CASSEALGSGGVTQYF
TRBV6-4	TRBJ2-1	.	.	TGTGCCAGCAGTGACTCCCGGGGCAATGAGCAGTTCTTC	CASSDSRGNEQFF
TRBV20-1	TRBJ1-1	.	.	TGCAGTGCCCCGGACGGGAGGGTGGCTTTCTTT	CSAPDGRVAFF
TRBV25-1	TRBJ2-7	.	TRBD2	TGTGCCAGCAGGAGGAGGGAGGGCCCCGAGCAGTACTTC	CASRRREGPEQYF
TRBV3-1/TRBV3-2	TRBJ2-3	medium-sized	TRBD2	TGTGCCAGCAGCCAAGATCGGGGGGGACACACAGATACGCAGTATTTT	CASSQDRGGHTDTQYF
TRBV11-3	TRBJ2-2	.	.	TGTGCCAGCAGCTTAAGTCGGGCCGGGGAGCTGTTTTTT	CASSLSRAGELFF
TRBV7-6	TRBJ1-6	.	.	TGTGCCAGCAGCTTAGTTTCCAGGGATAATTCACCCCTCCACTTT	CASSLVSRDNSPLHF
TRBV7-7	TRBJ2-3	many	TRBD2	TGTGCTAGCAGCCTTCTAGCGGGGGGGGCTATGGATACGCAGTATTTT	CASSLLAGGAMDTQYF
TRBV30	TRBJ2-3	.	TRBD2	TGTGCCTGGAGGGTACCCACTAGCGGGAGCACAGATACGCAGTATTTT	CAWRVPTSGSTDTQYF
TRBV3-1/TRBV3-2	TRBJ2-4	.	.	TGTGCCAGCAGCCAAGGAGCGGGTCCCAAAAACATTCAGTACTTC	CASSQGAGPKNIQYF
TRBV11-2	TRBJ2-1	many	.	TGTGCCAGCACCTCCCTCGTGAATGAGCAGTTCTTC	CASTSLVNEQFF
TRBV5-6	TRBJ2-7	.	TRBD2	TGTGCCAGCAGCTTGTTGGCGGGAGGCTTCTACGAGCAGTACTTC	CASSLLAGGFYEQYF
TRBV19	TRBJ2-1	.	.	TGTGCCAGTAGTATCCGGCTGCCCGAGGATGAGCAGTTCTTC	CASSIRLPEDEQFF
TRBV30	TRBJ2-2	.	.	TGTGCCTGGAGTTTATTGGGGGAGCTGTTTTTT	CAWSLLGELFF
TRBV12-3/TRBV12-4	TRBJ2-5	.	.	TGTGCCAGCAGTTTACGTTTCCAAGAGACCCAGTACTTC	CASSLRFQETQYF
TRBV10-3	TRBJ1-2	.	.	TGTGCCATCAAGGGCACCACGGAGGGCTATGGCTACACCTTC	CAIKGTTEGYGYTF
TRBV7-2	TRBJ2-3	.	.	TGTGCCAGCAGCCCCACGGGTACCACAGATACGCAGTATTTT	CASSPTGTTDTQYF
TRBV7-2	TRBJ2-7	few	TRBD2	TGTGCCAGCAGCTGGACTAGGGCTCCCTACGAGCAGTACTTC	CASSWTRAPYEQYF
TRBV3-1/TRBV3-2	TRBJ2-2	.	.	TGTGCCAGCAGCCAATCCCCTCCCACGGACACCGGGGAGCTGTTTTTT	CASSQSPPTDTGELFF
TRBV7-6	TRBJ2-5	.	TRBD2	TGTGCCAGCCAGCGGGGGGGAGAGACCCAGTACTTC	CASQRGGETQYF
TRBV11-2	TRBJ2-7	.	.	TGTGCCAGCAGCTTAGGTTCCCACAGGTCCTACGAGCAGTACTTC	CASSLGSHRSYEQYF
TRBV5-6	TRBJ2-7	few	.	TGTGCCAGCAGCTTCGGGCCTAGTGGGAGCGAGCAGTACTTC	CASSFGPSGSEQYF
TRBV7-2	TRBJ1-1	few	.	TGTGCCAGCAGCGAACCAGCCGCGGGTCTAACTTTCTTT	CASSEPAAGLTFF
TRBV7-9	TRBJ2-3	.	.	TGTGCCAGCAGCCCTACCCAACTGGATACGCAGTATTTT	CASSPTQLDTQYF
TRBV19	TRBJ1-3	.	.	TGTGCCAGTAGTATAGATACAAGCTCTGGAAACACCATATATTTT	CASSIDTSSGNTIYF
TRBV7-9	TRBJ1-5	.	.	TGTGCCAGCAGCTTAGGGACAGCCAATCAGCCCCAGCATTTT	CASSLGTANQPQHF
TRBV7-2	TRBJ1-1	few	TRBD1	TGTGCCAGCAGCTTATCCACAGGGGGCTCCACTGAAGCTTTCTTT	CASSLSTGGSTEAFF
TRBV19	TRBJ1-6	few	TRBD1	TGTGCCAGTGGCTCGGGGGACAGGCCGTATTCACCCCTCCACTTT	CASGSGDRPYSPLHF
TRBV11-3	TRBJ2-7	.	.	TGTGCCAGCAGCTTGACATCAGCTTCCCTTATACAGTACTTC	CASSLTSASLIQYF
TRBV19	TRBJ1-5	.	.	TGTGCCAGTAGTTTTTCGGTCCATCAGCCCCAGCATTTT	CASSFSVHQPQHF
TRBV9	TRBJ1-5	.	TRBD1	TGTGCCAGCAGCCCCAGGGACAGTGACTTGTGGCCCCAGCATTTT	CASSPRDSDLWPQHF